Below, one T cell receptor beta chain is given with its context. Different DNA sequences within this sample yield the same CDR3. The CDR3 has 12 residues. Germline CDR1 is GTSNPN and CDR2 is SVGIG (reference sequence). Deletions cut 4 bases from V and 0 bases from J, with 4 bases between. This sample was included in a study of blood T cell repertoires in COVID-19. For the study at large: The United States, Italy and Spain were the sources of the acute and convalescent COVID-19 samples. Sources were T cells, B-cell-depleted T cells, or PBMCs; the material itself was cDNA or gDNA.

Assay used: immunoSEQ multiplex PCR; TCRdb lists only in-frame clones, some missing. The sample has 250,000 to 350,000 clones; about 88% are singletons. The sequenced sample consisted of peripheral blood. The rearrangement joins TRBV30 to TRBJ1-3; no firm D call. The source is a woman in her twenties or thirties with COVID-19, enrolled during active disease. The CDR3 region has the DNA TGTGCCTGGATGAGCTCTGGAAACACCATATATTTT. It codes for CAWMSSGNTIYF.